The next 11 T cell receptor beta chains were all read from a single sample in a study of T cell responses to AZD1222 COVID-19 vaccine. Data came from immunoSEQ multiplex PCR; TCRdb stores just in-frame clones and leaves some out. The sample carries some 120,000 clones, approximately 90% recorded once. This specimen consisted of peripheral blood, obtained on day 0 of AZD1222 vaccination. Receptors were obtained from an adult in good health.

This sequence joins TRBV29-1 and TRBJ2-3, with unresolved D. The CDR3 length is 16 residues. V was pared by 2 bases and J by 4 bases, with 19 bases between. CDR1 SQVTM and CDR2 ANQGSEA come from the germline V gene. CDR3 region: CSVEPRLGVTSDTQYF. As DNA, the CDR3 is TGCAGCGTTGAACCCCGGCTTGGGGTCACTTCAGATACGCAGTATTTT.

The V and J genes are TRBV3-1 (or the pseudogene TRBV3-2) and TRBJ1-5, with 8 bases matching TRBD1. The ends lost 1 base at V and 5 bases at J; junction bases unmatched: 16. CDR1 LGHDT and CDR2 YNNKEL come from the germline V gene (reference sequence). The CDR3 runs 19 residues. Here the CDR3 DNA reads TGTGCCAGCAGCCAAGGACAGGGGACTTTGAGCGTTTTCCATCAGCCCCAGCATTTT. This sequence encodes CASSQGQGTLSVFHQPQHF.

The chain recombines TRBV10-3 with TRBJ2-3; no definite D call. Between the trimmed V and J ends, which lost 1 base and 6 bases, there was a span of 5 bases. The CDR3 loop spans 12 amino acids. Germline CDR1 ENHRY, CDR2 SYGVKD. CDR3 region: CAISELADTQYF. CDR3 coding DNA: TGTGCCATCAGTGAGTTGGCGGATACGCAGTATTTT.

The count of this clone is one. This rearrangement joins TRBV6-2 or TRBV6-3 to TRBJ2-2; 9 positions agree with TRBD1. CDR3 size: 16 residues. J was trimmed by 0 bases and V by 5 bases; bases with no gene match: 4. CDR1 is MNHEY and CDR2 is SVGEGT in the germline V gene. The CDR3 spells CASSGQGRSNTGELFF. Here the CDR3 DNA reads TGTGCCAGCAGTGGACAGGGGCGATCGAACACCGGGGAGCTGTTTTTT.

This clone occurred a few times. The chain is built from TRBV28 and TRBJ2-7, with D maybe TRBD2 (7 bases). Germline V gives CDR1 MDHEN, CDR2 SYDVKM. V shed 6 bases and J shed 7 bases, with 19 bases lying between them. The CDR3 is 14 residues long. CDR3 residues: CASRSNRERGEQYF. DNA for the CDR3: TGTGCCAGCAGAAGCAACAGGGAGCGGGGAGAGCAGTACTTC.

The gene calls are TRBV27 and TRBJ2-7; 9 bases line up with TRBD1. The trim removed 0 bases at V and 12 bases at J, leaving 21 bases unmatched. CDR3 length: 18 amino acids. Germline V gives CDR1 MNHEY, CDR2 SMNVEV (reference sequence). CDR3 sequence reads: CASSLSGTGIYKINLMYF. CDR3 sequence (DNA): TGTGCCAGCAGTTTATCCGGGACAGGGATTTATAAAATCAACCTTATGTACTTC.

This chain joins TRBV4-2 and TRBJ2-3; 9 bases are shared with TRBD2. Germline V gives CDR1 LGHNA, CDR2 YNFKEQ. The ends lost 1 base at V and 2 bases at J; junction bases unmatched: 10. This CDR3 contains 18 residues. The CDR3 nucleotides are TGTGCCAGCAGCCAAGGGGGAGTTCAGCGGGGGGCCACAGATACGCAGTATTTT. Translating it yields CASSQGGVQRGATDTQYF.

The chain combines TRBV6-6 with TRBJ2-2; TRBD2 matches 12 bases. The germline V gene has CDR1 MNHNY and CDR2 SVGAGI (reference sequence). The CDR3 spans 17 residues. The V gene end was trimmed by 5 bases and the J gene end by 0 bases; junction bases not matched to a gene: 4. The CDR3 loop is CASSPTSGGSNTGELFF. The CDR3 DNA follows: TGTGCCAGCAGTCCGACTAGCGGGGGATCGAACACCGGGGAGCTGTTTTTT.

The V gene is TRBV5-4, the J gene TRBJ2-1, with 7 bases fitting TRBD1. Germline V gene sequence: CDR1 SGHNT, CDR2 YYREEE (reference sequence). The CDR3 consists of 13 residues. Losses at the gene ends were 6 bases for V and 9 bases for J; bases not matched to a gene: 9. The CDR3 loop is CASNPTGMSEQFF. DNA of the CDR3: TGTGCCAGCAACCCGACAGGGATGAGTGAGCAGTTCTTC. The entire variable domain, with the rest obtained from reference TRBV5-4 and TRBJ2-1, is as follows: ETGVTQSPTHLIKTRGQQVTLRCSSQSGHNTVSWYQQALGQGPQFIFQYYREEENGRGNFPPRFSGLQFPNYSSELNVNALELDDSALYLCASNPTGMSEQFFGPGTRLTVL.

The chain has TRBV27 and TRBJ2-1, with a possible D match to TRBD1 (5 bases). CDR1 and CDR2 from the germline V gene are MNHEY and SMNVEV (reference sequence). V was trimmed by 2 bases and J by 1 base, leaving 9 bases between them. CDR3 length: 15 residues. The CDR3 DNA reads as TGTGCCAGCAGTTTACTGCAGGGTTCCTACAATGAGCAGTTCTTC. It encodes CASSLLQGSYNEQFF.

This clone showed up just once. The chain uses TRBV30 and TRBJ1-3; 9 positions match TRBD1. The CDR3 loop spans 17 amino acids. After removal of 2 bases from V and 2 bases from J, the junction contained 10 bases not matched to a gene. Germline V gene sequence: CDR1 GTSNPN, CDR2 SVGIG (reference sequence). In DNA, the CDR3 is TGTGCCTGGAGTATCAGGGACAGGGTCCTCACTGGAAACACCATATATTTT. Translating gives CAWSIRDRVLTGNTIYF. Full variable domain (outside the CDR3, taken from reference TRBV30 and TRBJ1-3): SQTIHQWPATLVQPVGSPLSLECTVEGTSNPNLYWYRQAAGRGLQLLFYSVGIGQISSEVPQNLSASRPQDRQFILSSKKLLLSDSGFYLCAWSIRDRVLTGNTIYFGEGSWLTVV.